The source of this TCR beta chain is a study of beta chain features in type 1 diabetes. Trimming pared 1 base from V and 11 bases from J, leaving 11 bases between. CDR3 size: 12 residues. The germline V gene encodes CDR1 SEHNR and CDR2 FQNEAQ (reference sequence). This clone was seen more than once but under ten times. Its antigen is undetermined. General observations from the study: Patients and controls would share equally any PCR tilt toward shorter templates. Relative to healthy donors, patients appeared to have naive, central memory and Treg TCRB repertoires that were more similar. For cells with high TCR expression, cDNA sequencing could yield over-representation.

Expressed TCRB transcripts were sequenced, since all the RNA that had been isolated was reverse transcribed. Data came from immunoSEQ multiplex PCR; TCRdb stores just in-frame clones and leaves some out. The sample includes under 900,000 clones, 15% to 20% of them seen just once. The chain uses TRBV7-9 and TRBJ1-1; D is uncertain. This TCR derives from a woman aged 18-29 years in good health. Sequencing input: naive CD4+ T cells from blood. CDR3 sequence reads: CASSLDSFKAFF. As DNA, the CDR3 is TGTGCCAGCAGCTTAGATTCCTTTAAGGCTTTCTTT.